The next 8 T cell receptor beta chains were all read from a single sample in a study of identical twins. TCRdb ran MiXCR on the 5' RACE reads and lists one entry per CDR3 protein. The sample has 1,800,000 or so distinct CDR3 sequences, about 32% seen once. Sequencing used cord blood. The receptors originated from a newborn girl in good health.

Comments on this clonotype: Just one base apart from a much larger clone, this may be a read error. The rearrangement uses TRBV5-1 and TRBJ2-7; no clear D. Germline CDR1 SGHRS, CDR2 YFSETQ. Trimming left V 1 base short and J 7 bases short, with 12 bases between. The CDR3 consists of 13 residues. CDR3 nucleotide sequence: TGCGCCAGCAGCTTGCCTCTAGGAAATGAGCAGTACTTC. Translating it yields CASSLPLGNEQYF.

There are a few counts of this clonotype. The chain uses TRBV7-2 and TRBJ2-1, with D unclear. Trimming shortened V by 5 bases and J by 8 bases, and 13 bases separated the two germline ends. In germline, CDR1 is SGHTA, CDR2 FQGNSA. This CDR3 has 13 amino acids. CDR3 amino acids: CASSPLVRDEQFF. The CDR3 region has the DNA TGTGCCAGCAGCCCACTGGTTAGGGATGAGCAGTTCTTC.

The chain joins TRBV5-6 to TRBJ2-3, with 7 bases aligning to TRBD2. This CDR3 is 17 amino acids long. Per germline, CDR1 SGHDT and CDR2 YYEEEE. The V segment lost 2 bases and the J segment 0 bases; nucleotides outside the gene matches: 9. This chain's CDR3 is CASSFYWRETSTDTQYF. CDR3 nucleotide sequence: TGTGCCAGCAGCTTTTATTGGCGGGAGACTAGCACAGATACGCAGTATTTT.

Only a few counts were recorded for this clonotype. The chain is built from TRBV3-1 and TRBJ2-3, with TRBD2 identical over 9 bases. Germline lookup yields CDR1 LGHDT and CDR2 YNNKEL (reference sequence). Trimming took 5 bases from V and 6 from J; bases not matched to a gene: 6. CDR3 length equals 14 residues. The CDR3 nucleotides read TGTGCCAGCAGCGATAGCGGGAGATCCGATACGCAGTATTTT. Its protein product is CASSDSGRSDTQYF.

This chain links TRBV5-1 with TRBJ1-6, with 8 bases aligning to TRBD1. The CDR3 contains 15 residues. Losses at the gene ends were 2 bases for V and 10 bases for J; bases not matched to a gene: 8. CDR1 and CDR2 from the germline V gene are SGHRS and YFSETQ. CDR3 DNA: TGCGCCAGCAGCTTCGAACCAGGGGGCGCATCACCCCTCCACTTT. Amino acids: CASSFEPGGASPLHF.

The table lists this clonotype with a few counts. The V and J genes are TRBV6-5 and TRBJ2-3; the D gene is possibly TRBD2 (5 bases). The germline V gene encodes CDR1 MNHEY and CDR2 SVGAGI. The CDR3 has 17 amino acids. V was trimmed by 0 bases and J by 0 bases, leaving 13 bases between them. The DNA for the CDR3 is TGTGCCAGCAGTTACTCGTCTCGGCGGGCTAGCACAGATACGCAGTATTTT. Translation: CASSYSSRRASTDTQYF.

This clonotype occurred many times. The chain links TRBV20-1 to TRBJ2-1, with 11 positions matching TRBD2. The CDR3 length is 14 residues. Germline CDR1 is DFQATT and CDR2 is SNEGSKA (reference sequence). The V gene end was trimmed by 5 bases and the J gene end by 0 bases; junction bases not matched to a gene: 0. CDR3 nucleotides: TGCAGTGCTGGACTAGCGGGCTCCTACAATGAGCAGTTCTTC. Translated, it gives CSAGLAGSYNEQFF.

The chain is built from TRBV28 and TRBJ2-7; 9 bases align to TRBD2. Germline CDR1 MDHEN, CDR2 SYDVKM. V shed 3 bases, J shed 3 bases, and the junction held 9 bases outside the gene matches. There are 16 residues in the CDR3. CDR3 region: CASSFTVGTSSYEQYF. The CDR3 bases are TGTGCCAGCAGTTTTACGGTAGGGACTAGCAGCTACGAGCAGTACTTC.